The TCR beta chain described here comes from a study of CD8 T cells in ankylosing spondylitis. This clonotype was observed at least ten times. Its antigen is undetermined. The study, taken as a whole, reports: The clones that were linked to disease were reported to be significantly enriched in matched synovial fluid samples from ankylosing spondylitis patients. A TCR beta motif made of about 8 highly homologous variants seemed typical of ankylosing spondylitis blood.

TCRdb used MiXCR to reprocess the 5' RACE reads, holding one entry per CDR3 protein. The repertoire includes about 240,000 distinct CDR3 sequences, about 9.1% of them detected once, and nearly 7% sits in the top ten. The CDR3 runs to 12 residues. Trimming cost V 4 bases and J 1 base, with 5 bases left between them. Per germline, CDR1 SGHNT and CDR2 YYREEE (reference sequence). This chain joins TRBV5-4 and TRBJ1-1; D unclear. The sample consisted of blood, either unsorted or a sorted T cell fraction (not recorded which). This TCR derives from a male donor with ankylosing spondylitis or in good health (not recorded which). The CDR3 bases are TGTGCCAGCAGCAAGGAGAACACTGAAGCTTTCTTT. Amino acid sequence: CASSKENTEAFF.